The rows below give T cell receptor beta chains drawn from one sample of a study of cytomegalovirus exposure and HLA in healthy donors. Only in-frame clones appear in the TCRdb table, and some are missing; sequencing was by immunoSEQ multiplex PCR. This sample's table reports roughly 50,000 clones. Sequencing was performed on PBMCs. The receptors come from a woman aged 40 to 49 in good health and CMV-seronegative. Both conserved end residues are trimmed from each CDR3.

j_call: TRBJ2-3; v_call: TRBV7-9; cdr3_aa: ASSLRSDGGTQY
j_call: TRBJ1-5; v_call: TRBV4-1; cdr3_aa: ASSQDPGQSHQPQH
j_call: TRBJ2-1; v_call: TRBV18; cdr3_aa: ASSPTRADEQF
j_call: TRBJ2-7; v_call: TRBV2; cdr3_aa: ASSEGQGAMTYEQY
j_call: TRBJ2-5; v_call: TRBV5-1; cdr3_aa: ASQPLSTSGAQETQY
j_call: TRBJ1-2; v_call: TRBV19; cdr3_aa: ASSPRAYGYT
j_call: TRBJ2-7; v_call: TRBV5-1; cdr3_aa: ASSPGTGSYEQY
j_call: TRBJ2-2; v_call: TRBV5-1; cdr3_aa: ASSFRDSRTTGELF
j_call: TRBJ2-7; v_call: TRBV2; cdr3_aa: ASRLLAAPYEQY
j_call: TRBJ1-2; v_call: TRBV6-5; cdr3_aa: ASRGDRGGGYT
j_call: TRBJ2-7; v_call: TRBV11-1; cdr3_aa: ASSHRDTYNYEQY
j_call: TRBJ1-1; v_call: TRBV7-8; cdr3_aa: ASSLGTGWGVPEAF
j_call: TRBJ1-2; v_call: TRBV5-1; cdr3_aa: ASSVQTANYGYT
j_call: TRBJ2-7; v_call: TRBV6-1; cdr3_aa: ASSAGTSLIEQY